A single sample is the source of the 10 T cell receptor beta chains below, sequenced in a study of regulatory T cells in long-lasting Graves disease. Indicated time point: persistent/refractory GD, antithyroid drugs over 5 years with positive TRAb. The TCR library was made from RNA that had been extracted from PBMCs in TRIzol. Both iRepertoire HTBI primers and Arm-PCR of CDR3 regions were used to build the TCR beta libraries. TCRdb ran MiXCR on the multiplex PCR reads and lists one entry per CDR3 protein. This table has around 340,000 distinct CDR3 sequences, around 19% appearing once. Sequenced material: peripheral blood mononuclear cells (PBMCs), taken when the disease was refractory, from a patient treated with antithyroid drugs. The receptor set was obtained from a female donor with Graves disease.

In this sample, this clonotype turned up a few times. The rearrangement uses TRBV20-1 and TRBJ2-5, with D uncertain. Germline V gene sequence: CDR1 DFQATT, CDR2 SNEGSKA (reference sequence). The germline V and J ends were trimmed by 0 bases and 7 bases, with 6 bases remaining between them. The CDR3 extends over 11 amino acids. The CDR3 loop reads CSARDGWTQYF. CDR3 coding DNA: TGCAGTGCTAGAGATGGGTGGACCCAGTACTTC.

The chain couples TRBV10-3 to TRBJ2-7; D is unresolved. Per the germline V gene, CDR1 is ENHRY and CDR2 is SYGVKD. Deletions cut 8 bases from V and 5 bases from J, with 10 bases between. The CDR3 contains 11 residues. The CDR3, as DNA: TGTGCCATCCAGAATAACAACGAGCAGTACTTC. It codes for CAIQNNNEQYF.

The gene calls are TRBV2 and TRBJ2-5, with D possibly being TRBD2 (7 bases). V lost 6 bases to trimming and J lost 5 bases, with 16 bases between them. In germline, CDR1 is SNHLY, CDR2 FYNNEI. This CDR3 has 14 amino acids. The CDR3 nucleotides read TGTGCCAGCAGAGGGGGGGGGGCTTTCGAGACCCAGTACTTC. It is translated as CASRGGGAFETQYF.

The table lists this clonotype with many counts. This chain joins TRBV7-8 and TRBJ2-5; 9 bases fit TRBD2. The CDR3 totals 16 residues. Germline loops: CDR1 SGHVS, CDR2 FQNEAQ. V gave up 5 bases and J gave up 0 bases; unmatched junction bases: 7. The CDR3 reads CASSPSRGGDQETQYF. The CDR3 DNA is TGTGCCAGCAGCCCATCGCGCGGGGGGGACCAAGAGACCCAGTACTTC.

J is TRBJ1-1 and V is TRBV7-9; the D gene is possibly TRBD1 (5 bases). V was clipped by 8 bases and J by 2 bases, with 9 bases between them. The CDR3 is 12 residues long. Germline V gives CDR1 SEHNR, CDR2 FQNEAQ (reference sequence). CDR3: CASQWGNTEAFF. CDR3 DNA sequence: TGTGCCAGCCAGTGGGGCAACACTGAAGCTTTCTTT.

This clonotype was recorded only once. A far larger clone is one nucleotide away, so this likely arose from a read error. This chain links TRBV7-2 with TRBJ2-7, with TRBD1 identical over 8 bases. With V trimmed by 5 bases and J by 3 bases, 3 bases remained unmatched. CDR3 length: 13 amino acids. Per germline, CDR1 SGHTA and CDR2 FQGNSA. CDR3 sequence (DNA): TGTGCCAGCAGCCAGGGACAGGTCTACGAGCAGTACTTC. Translated: CASSQGQVYEQYF.

This chain joins TRBV5-1 and TRBJ1-1, with D perhaps TRBD1 (5 bases). Germline CDR1 reads SGHRS; CDR2 reads YFSETQ. The CDR3 is 15 residues long. V was cut by 6 bases and J by 1 base, with 16 bases left in between. The CDR3 is CASMGVAGRNTEAFF. The CDR3 DNA sequence: TGCGCCAGCATGGGAGTTGCAGGGCGGAACACTGAAGCTTTCTTT.

This sequence joins TRBV7-8 and TRBJ2-5; D possibly corresponds to TRBD2 (6 bases). V lost 1 base and J lost 3, with 12 bases in between. CDR3 length equals 15 residues. Germline lookup yields CDR1 SGHVS and CDR2 FQNEAQ. CDR3 sequence (DNA): TGTGCCAGCAGCTTAGGCCGCGGGGCCAAAGAGACCCAGTACTTC. Translation gives CASSLGRGAKETQYF.

The chain combines TRBV4-1 with TRBJ2-2; 10 bases fit TRBD1. Germline CDR1 and CDR2: MGHRA and YSYEKL. The CDR3 sequence is 15 residues long. With 4 bases clipped from V and 3 bases from J, the junction kept 2 bases outside the gene matches. In DNA, the CDR3 is TGCGCCAGCAGCCGCGGACAGGGGGACACCGGGGAGCTGTTTTTT. As protein: CASSRGQGDTGELFF.

Turning to this clonotype: A much bigger clone sits one base away, suggesting this may be a read error. The V and J genes are TRBV11-3 and TRBJ2-5; 8 nucleotides line up with TRBD1. The J call is in doubt because the DNA end fits TRBJ2-4 better. The CDR3 totals 14 residues. The germline gives CDR1 SGHNT, CDR2 YENEEA. CDR3 amino acids: CASSPGQEADIQYF. The DNA of the CDR3 is TGTGCCAGCAGCCCGGGACAGGAGGCGGACATTCAGTACTTC.